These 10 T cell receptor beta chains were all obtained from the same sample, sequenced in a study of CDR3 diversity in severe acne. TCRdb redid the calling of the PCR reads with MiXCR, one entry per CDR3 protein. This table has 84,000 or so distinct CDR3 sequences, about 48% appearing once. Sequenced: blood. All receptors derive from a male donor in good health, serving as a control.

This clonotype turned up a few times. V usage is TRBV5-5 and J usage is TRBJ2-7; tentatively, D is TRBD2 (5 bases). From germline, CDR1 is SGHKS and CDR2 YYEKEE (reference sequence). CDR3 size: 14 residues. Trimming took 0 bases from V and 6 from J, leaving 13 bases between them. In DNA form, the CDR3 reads TGTGCCAGCAGCTTGGGGGTGCTGGACTCCGAGCAGTACTTC. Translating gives CASSLGVLDSEQYF.

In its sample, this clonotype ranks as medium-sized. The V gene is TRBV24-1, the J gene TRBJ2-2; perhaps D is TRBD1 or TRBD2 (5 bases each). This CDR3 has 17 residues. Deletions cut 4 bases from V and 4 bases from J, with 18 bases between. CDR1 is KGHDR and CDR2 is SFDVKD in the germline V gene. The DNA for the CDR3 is TGTGCCACCAGTGACTCCTTCAGAGGGGTTGGCACCGGGGAGCTGTTTTTT. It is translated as CATSDSFRGVGTGELFF.

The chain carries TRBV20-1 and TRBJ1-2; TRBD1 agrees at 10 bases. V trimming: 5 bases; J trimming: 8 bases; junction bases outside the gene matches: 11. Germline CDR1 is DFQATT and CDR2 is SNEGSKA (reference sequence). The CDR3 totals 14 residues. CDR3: CSAHRVGQGQGYTF. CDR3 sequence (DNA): TGCAGTGCTCATCGCGTGGGACAGGGGCAAGGCTACACCTTC.

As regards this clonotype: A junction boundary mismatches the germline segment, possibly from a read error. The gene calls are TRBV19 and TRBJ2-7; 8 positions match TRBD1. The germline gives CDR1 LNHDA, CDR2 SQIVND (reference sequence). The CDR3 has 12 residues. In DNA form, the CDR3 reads TGCGCCAGTAGTGGGACAGGCTACGAGCAGTGCTTC. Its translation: CASSGTGYEQCF.

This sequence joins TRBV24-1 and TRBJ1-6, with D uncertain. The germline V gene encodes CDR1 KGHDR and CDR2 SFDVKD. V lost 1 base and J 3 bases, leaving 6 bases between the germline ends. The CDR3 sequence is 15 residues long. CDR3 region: CATSDFSYYNSPLHF. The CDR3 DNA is TGTGCCACCAGTGATTTCAGCTACTATAATTCACCCCTCCACTTT.

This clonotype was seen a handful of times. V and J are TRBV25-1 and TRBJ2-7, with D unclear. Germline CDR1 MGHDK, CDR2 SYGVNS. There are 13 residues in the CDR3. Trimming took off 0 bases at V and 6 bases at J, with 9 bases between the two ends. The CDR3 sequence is CASSEYSGCEQYF. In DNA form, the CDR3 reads TGTGCCAGCAGTGAATATAGTGGGTGCGAGCAGTACTTC.

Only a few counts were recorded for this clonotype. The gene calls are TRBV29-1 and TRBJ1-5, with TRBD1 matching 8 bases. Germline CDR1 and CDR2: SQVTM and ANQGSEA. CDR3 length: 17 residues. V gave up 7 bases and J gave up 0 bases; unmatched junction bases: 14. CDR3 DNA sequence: TGCAGCGCTCTGACAGGGGCTACTCGCTATAGCAATCAGCCCCAGCATTTT. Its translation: CSALTGATRYSNQPQHF.

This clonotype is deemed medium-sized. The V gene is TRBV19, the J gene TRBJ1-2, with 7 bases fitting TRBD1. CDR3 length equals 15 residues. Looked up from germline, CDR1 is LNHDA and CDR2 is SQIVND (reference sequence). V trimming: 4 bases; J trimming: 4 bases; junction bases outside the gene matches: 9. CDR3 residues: CASSTHLGQVYGYTF. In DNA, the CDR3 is TGTGCCAGTAGTACCCACTTAGGACAGGTCTATGGCTACACCTTC.

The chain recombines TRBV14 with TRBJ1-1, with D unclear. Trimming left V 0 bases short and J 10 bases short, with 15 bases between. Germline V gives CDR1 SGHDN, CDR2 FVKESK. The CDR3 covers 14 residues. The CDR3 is CASSQDLQVRRAFF. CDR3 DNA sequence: TGTGCCAGCAGCCAAGATCTCCAGGTTAGGCGAGCTTTCTTT. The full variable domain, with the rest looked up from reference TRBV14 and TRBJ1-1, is EAGVTQFPSHSVIEKGQTVTLRCDPISGHDNLYWYRRVMGKEIKFLLHFVKESKQDESGMPNNRFLAERTGGTYSTLKVQPAELEDSGVYFCASSQDLQVRRAFFGQGTRLTVV.

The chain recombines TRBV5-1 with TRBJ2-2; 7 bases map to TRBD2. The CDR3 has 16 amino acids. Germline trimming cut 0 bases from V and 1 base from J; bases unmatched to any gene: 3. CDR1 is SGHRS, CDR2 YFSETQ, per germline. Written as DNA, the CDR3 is TGCGCCAGCAGCTTGGAAGGCGGGAGGAACACCGGGGAGCTGTTTTTT. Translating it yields CASSLEGGRNTGELFF.